Sequencing of this T cell receptor (beta chain) was carried out in a study of shared clonotypes between healthy human individuals. In regard to this clone: Antigen: not known.

CD8 cells regarded as naive lacked CD45RO, were positively chosen for CCR7, and omitted terminally differentiated effector memory CD45RA+ cells. Regarding the study as a whole: Sequencing of the sorted subsets was shown by rarefaction to be incomplete despite large depth.

TCRdb's copy holds only in-frame clones and misses some; the assay was immunoSEQ multiplex PCR. Of 750,000 to 1,000,000 clones in the sample, nearly 95% were seen once. The CDR3 loop spans 16 amino acids. V was pared by 0 bases and J by 8 bases, with 18 bases between. CDR1 is SGDLS, CDR2 YYNGEE, per germline. The rearrangement joins TRBV9 to TRBJ2-4; D might be TRBD1 or TRBD2, each matching 5 bases. Sequenced material: naive CD8+ T cells sorted from blood. The TCR was taken from a man between 25 and 39 years old in good health. The CDR3 here is CASSVGSGEGKDIQYF. The CDR3 nucleotides read TGTGCCAGCAGCGTAGGCTCAGGAGAGGGGAAAGACATTCAGTACTTC. Using reference TRBV9 and TRBJ2-4 for the parts outside the CDR3, the full variable domain is DSGVTQTPKHLITATGQRVTLRCSPRSGDLSVYWYQQSLDQGLQFLIQYYNGEERAKGNILERFSAQQFPDLHSELNLSSLELGDSALYFCASSVGSGEGKDIQYFGAGTRLSVL.